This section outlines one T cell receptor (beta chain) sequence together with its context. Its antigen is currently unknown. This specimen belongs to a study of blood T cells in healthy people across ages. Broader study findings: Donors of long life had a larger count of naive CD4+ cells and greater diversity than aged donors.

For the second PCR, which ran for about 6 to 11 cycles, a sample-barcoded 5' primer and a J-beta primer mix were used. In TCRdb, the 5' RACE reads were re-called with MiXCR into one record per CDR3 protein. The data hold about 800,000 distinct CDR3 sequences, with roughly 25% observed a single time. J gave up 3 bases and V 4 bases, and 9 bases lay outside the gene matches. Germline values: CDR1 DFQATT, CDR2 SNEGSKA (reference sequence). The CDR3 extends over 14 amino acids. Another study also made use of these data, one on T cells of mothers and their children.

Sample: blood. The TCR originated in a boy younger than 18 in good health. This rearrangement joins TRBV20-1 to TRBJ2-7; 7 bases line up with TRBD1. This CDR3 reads CSANSRDRFYEQYF. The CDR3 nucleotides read TGCAGTGCTAACTCCCGGGACAGATTCTACGAGCAGTACTTC.